These T cell receptor beta chains were read from a single sample in a study of response to subunit inactivated influenza vaccine. TCRdb re-analysed the RT-PCR reads in MiXCR, keeping a single row per CDR3 protein. The sample includes around 200,000 distinct CDR3 sequences, about an eighth of them seen just once. Sequencing used CD8+ T cells sorted from PBMCs, obtained 5 days after vaccination. The receptors stem from a man aged 45-65 years who received an inactivated influenza vaccine. The CDR3 runs from the conserved cysteine through the conserved F or W. The D gene is left open where the match is weak. Size is stated for part of the rows, as once, few or many counts, or as a class when the clone is expanded.

length: 14
V: TRBV5-6
J: TRBJ2-7
D: TRBD2
size: many
CDR3: CASSLWGTSYEQYF
DNA: TGTGCCAGCAGCTTGTGGGGGACTAGCTACGAGCAGTACTTC

length: 14
V: TRBV7-9
J: TRBJ2-3
D: TRBD1
size: few
CDR3: CASTGTGGADTQYF
DNA: TGTGCCAGCACCGGGACAGGGGGCGCGGATACGCAGTATTTT

length: 13
V: TRBV4-3
J: TRBJ1-5
D: NA
size: few
CDR3: CASSQEQGQPQHF
DNA: TGCGCCAGCAGCCAAGAACAGGGACAGCCCCAGCATTTT

length: 14
V: TRBV12-3/TRBV12-4
J: TRBJ2-1
D: TRBD2
size: many
CDR3: CASSSGLAGNEQFF
DNA: TGTGCCAGCAGCTCGGGACTAGCGGGGAATGAGCAGTTCTTC

length: 16
V: TRBV6-4
J: TRBJ2-2
D: TRBD2
size: NA
CDR3: CASSDSTSGDTGELFF
DNA: TGTGCCAGCAGTGACTCGACTAGCGGAGACACCGGGGAGCTGTTTTTT

length: 12
V: TRBV28
J: TRBJ2-1
D: NA
size: few
CDR3: CASSASRNEQFF
DNA: TGTGCCAGCAGTGCTTCTAGGAATGAGCAGTTCTTC

length: 15
V: TRBV20-1
J: TRBJ1-2
D: NA
size: few
CDR3: CSARDRLGPNYGYTF
DNA: TGCAGTGCTAGAGATCGTTTGGGCCCTAACTATGGCTACACCTTC

length: 19
V: TRBV3-1
J: TRBJ2-1
D: TRBD2
size: few
CDR3: CASSQGTSGSGISYNEQFF
DNA: TGTGCCAGCAGCCAGGGGACTAGCGGGAGTGGGATTTCCTACAATGAGCAGTTCTTC

length: 17
V: TRBV7-8
J: TRBJ2-3
D: NA
size: few
CDR3: CASSLVFSSGMTDTQYF
DNA: TGTGCCAGCAGCTTAGTATTTAGCTCAGGGATGACAGATACGCAGTATTTT

length: 13
V: TRBV12-3/TRBV12-4
J: TRBJ2-3
D: NA
size: few
CDR3: CASSFSATDTQYF
DNA: TGTGCCAGCAGTTTTTCAGCCACAGATACGCAGTATTTT

length: 13
V: TRBV6-5
J: TRBJ2-1
D: TRBD1
size: few
CDR3: CASSYGTGGEQFF
DNA: TGTGCCAGCAGTTACGGGACAGGGGGTGAGCAGTTCTTC

length: 15
V: TRBV4-1
J: TRBJ1-3
D: NA
size: NA
CDR3: CASSQDGGLGNTIYF
DNA: TGCGCCAGCAGCCAAGATGGGGGGCTTGGAAACACCATATATTTT

length: 13
V: TRBV28
J: TRBJ2-1
D: TRBD2
size: NA
CDR3: CASSQTSPNEQFF
DNA: TGTGCCAGCAGTCAGACTAGCCCCAATGAGCAGTTCTTC

length: 15
V: TRBV28
J: TRBJ2-1
D: TRBD2
size: NA
CDR3: CASSPLAGGDYEQFF
DNA: TGTGCCAGCAGTCCCCTAGCGGGAGGAGACTATGAGCAGTTCTTC

length: 16
V: TRBV19
J: TRBJ2-5
D: NA
size: NA
CDR3: CASSEGVGFLQETQYF
DNA: TGTGCCAGTAGTGAGGGGGTGGGGTTCCTCCAAGAGACCCAGTACTTC

length: 14
V: TRBV28
J: TRBJ2-7
D: NA
size: NA
CDR3: CASSFFGDSYEQYF
DNA: TGTGCCAGCAGTTTCTTTGGGGACTCCTACGAGCAGTACTTC

length: 15
V: TRBV6-1
J: TRBJ1-1
D: NA
size: few
CDR3: CASSAMGDLNTEAFF
DNA: TGTGCCAGCAGTGCTATGGGGGATTTGAACACTGAAGCTTTCTTT

length: 11
V: TRBV29-1
J: TRBJ1-2
D: NA
size: NA
CDR3: CSVAADGGYTF
DNA: TGCAGCGTTGCGGCGGACGGTGGCTACACCTTC

length: 16
V: TRBV28
J: TRBJ2-7
D: TRBD1
size: many
CDR3: CASSNPTGGITYEQYF
DNA: TGTGCCAGCAGTAACCCGACAGGGGGCATTACCTACGAGCAGTACTTC

length: 11
V: TRBV5-1
J: TRBJ1-1
D: NA
size: many
CDR3: CASSSPGEAFF
DNA: TGCGCCAGCAGCTCACCGGGTGAAGCTTTCTTT

length: 14
V: TRBV7-6
J: TRBJ2-7
D: NA
size: NA
CDR3: CASSPGPLSHEQYF
DNA: TGTGCCAGCAGTCCTGGACCTCTTTCCCACGAGCAGTACTTC

length: 15
V: TRBV18
J: TRBJ2-1
D: NA
size: many
CDR3: CASSPYRDSYNEQFF
DNA: TGTGCCAGCTCACCATATCGGGACTCCTACAATGAGCAGTTCTTC

length: 19
V: TRBV28
J: TRBJ2-1
D: TRBD1
size: NA
CDR3: CASSPTSPHAGQGYNEQFF
DNA: TGTGCCAGCAGTCCCACCTCTCCTCACGCGGGACAGGGTTACAATGAGCAGTTCTTC

length: 13
V: TRBV12-3/TRBV12-4
J: TRBJ1-2
D: NA
size: NA
CDR3: CASSSPGNYGYTF
DNA: TGTGCCAGCAGTTCACCAGGAAACTATGGCTACACCTTC

length: 16
V: TRBV4-2
J: TRBJ2-1
D: TRBD2
size: few
CDR3: CASSLTIAGQSGEQFF
DNA: TGTGCCAGCAGCCTAACCATAGCGGGGCAATCGGGCGAGCAGTTCTTC

length: 12
V: TRBV12-3/TRBV12-4
J: TRBJ2-3
D: NA
size: few
CDR3: CASSLLADTQYF
DNA: TGTGCCAGCAGTTTATTAGCAGATACGCAGTATTTT

length: 11
V: TRBV6-1
J: TRBJ2-5
D: NA
size: few
CDR3: CASNHYETQYF
DNA: TGTGCCAGCAACCATTATGAGACCCAGTACTTC

length: 12
V: TRBV12-3/TRBV12-4
J: TRBJ2-1
D: NA
size: NA
CDR3: CASSTTGNEQFF
DNA: TGTGCCAGCAGTACGACTGGGAATGAGCAGTTCTTC

length: 14
V: TRBV5-1
J: TRBJ2-7
D: NA
size: medium-sized
CDR3: CASSLTGGEYEQYF
DNA: TGCGCCAGCAGCTTGACCGGGGGCGAATACGAGCAGTACTTC

length: 14
V: TRBV5-6
J: TRBJ1-2
D: NA
size: many
CDR3: CASSLAGFDDGYTF
DNA: TGTGCCAGCAGCTTGGCGGGGTTTGACGATGGCTACACCTTC

length: 16
V: TRBV6-5
J: TRBJ2-7
D: TRBD2
size: NA
CDR3: CASSYTGLADGYEQYF
DNA: TGTGCCAGCAGTTATACCGGACTAGCGGACGGGTACGAGCAGTACTTC

length: 12
V: TRBV25-1
J: TRBJ2-2
D: NA
size: few
CDR3: CASSRVVGELFF
DNA: TGTGCCAGCAGTCGGGTGGTCGGGGAGCTGTTTTTT

length: 16
V: TRBV20-1
J: TRBJ2-7
D: TRBD1
size: few
CDR3: CSAGDRDWGPSYEQYF
DNA: TGCAGTGCTGGGGACAGGGACTGGGGGCCCTCCTACGAGCAGTACTTC

length: 15
V: TRBV7-9
J: TRBJ2-5
D: TRBD1
size: NA
CDR3: CASRQKTGFGETQYF
DNA: TGTGCCAGCAGGCAAAAGACAGGGTTTGGTGAGACCCAGTACTTC

length: 15
V: TRBV15
J: TRBJ2-1
D: TRBD2
size: few
CDR3: CATSIGGSSYNEQFF
DNA: TGTGCCACCAGCATCGGGGGGTCCTCCTACAATGAGCAGTTCTTC

length: 15
V: TRBV19
J: TRBJ1-1
D: NA
size: few
CDR3: CASSIQTNMNTEAFF
DNA: TGTGCCAGTAGTATTCAGACAAACATGAACACTGAAGCTTTCTTT

length: 13
V: TRBV5-6
J: TRBJ1-5
D: NA
size: NA
CDR3: CASSFYRNQPQHF
DNA: TGTGCCAGCAGCTTCTACAGGAATCAGCCCCAGCATTTT

length: 14
V: TRBV11-2
J: TRBJ2-3
D: NA
size: NA
CDR3: CASSEGYGTDTQYF
DNA: TGTGCCAGCAGCGAGGGGTACGGCACAGATACGCAGTATTTT

length: 14
V: TRBV9
J: TRBJ2-7
D: NA
size: few
CDR3: CASSVAGIGYEQYF
DNA: TGTGCCAGCAGCGTAGCAGGGATTGGTTACGAGCAGTACTTC

length: 14
V: TRBV28
J: TRBJ2-7
D: TRBD1
size: few
CDR3: CASRPGTGGREQYF
DNA: TGTGCCAGCAGACCCGGGACAGGGGGCAGGGAGCAGTACTTC

length: 16
V: TRBV13
J: TRBJ1-2
D: NA
size: NA
CDR3: CASSLGDSLPNYGYTF
DNA: TGTGCCAGCAGCTTAGGGGACAGCCTCCCTAACTATGGCTACACCTTC

length: 14
V: TRBV4-2
J: TRBJ2-3
D: NA
size: many
CDR3: CASSQPPPTDTQYF
DNA: TGTGCCAGCAGCCAACCTCCCCCGACAGATACGCAGTATTTT

length: 17
V: TRBV4-1
J: TRBJ2-2
D: NA
size: few
CDR3: CASSQDKRRGNTGELFF
DNA: TGCGCCAGCAGCCAAGATAAAAGGAGGGGTAACACCGGGGAGCTGTTTTTT

length: 20
V: TRBV11-1
J: TRBJ2-1
D: TRBD2
size: NA
CDR3: CASSTRDLAAQICFYNEQFF
DNA: TGTGCCAGCAGCACCCGGGACCTAGCGGCCCAAATCTGCTTCTACAATGAGCAGTTCTTC

length: 15
V: TRBV19
J: TRBJ2-6
D: NA
size: NA
CDR3: CASSAYSSGANVLTF
DNA: TGTGCCAGTAGTGCCTATTCGAGCGGGGCCAACGTCCTGACTTTC

length: 13
V: TRBV13
J: TRBJ2-1
D: NA
size: NA
CDR3: CASRQGGAMSQFF
DNA: TGTGCCAGCCGCCAGGGGGGGGCTATGAGTCAGTTCTTC

length: 16
V: TRBV5-1
J: TRBJ2-4
D: NA
size: many
CDR3: CASSTTSSLAKNIQYF
DNA: TGCGCCAGCAGCACTACATCGTCCCTAGCCAAAAACATTCAGTACTTC

length: 15
V: TRBV12-5
J: TRBJ2-1
D: TRBD2
size: NA
CDR3: CASGVDYSGDNEQFF
DNA: TGTGCTAGTGGAGTCGACTATAGCGGGGACAATGAGCAGTTCTTC

length: 11
V: TRBV24-1
J: TRBJ2-3
D: NA
size: few
CDR3: CATGYTDTQYF
DNA: TGTGCCACCGGCTACACAGATACGCAGTATTTT